These 25 T cell receptor beta chains were sequenced from one sample in a study of T cells in Graves' hyperthyroidism and ophthalmopathy. TCR beta CDR3 sequences were amplified from RNA transcripts. HTBI primers drove first-round RT-PCR of the TCR CDR3. TCRdb redid the calling of the multiplex PCR reads with MiXCR, one entry per CDR3 protein. The data hold approximately 360,000 distinct CDR3 sequences, with roughly 25% observed a single time. The specimen was blood. These receptors came from a man aged 45-60 years with Graves' hyperthyroidism.

This clonotype has just a few counts. The chain is built from TRBV5-1 and TRBJ2-2; 7 bases are shared with TRBD2. Germline V CDR1 and CDR2: SGHRS, YFSETQ. Trimming removed 1 base from V and 4 bases from J; junction bases left unmatched: 7. The CDR3 contains 16 residues. CDR3 sequence: CASSLRFGEGTGELFF. CDR3 DNA sequence: TGCGCCAGCAGCTTGAGATTTGGGGAGGGCACCGGGGAGCTGTTTTTT.

The V gene is TRBV6-1, the J gene TRBJ2-1, with 11 bases that match TRBD2. Germline values: CDR1 MNHNS, CDR2 SASEGT. The J segment lost 9 bases and the V segment lost 7 bases, leaving 8 bases of the junction unmatched. The CDR3 loop spans 14 amino acids. CDR3 loop: CASNVAGGPGEQFF. CDR3 DNA: TGTGCCAGCAATGTAGCGGGAGGGCCAGGTGAGCAGTTCTTC.

V and J are TRBV10-3 and TRBJ2-7, with D perhaps matching TRBD1 or TRBD2 (6 bases each). The length of the CDR3 is 13 residues. CDR1 and CDR2 from the germline V gene are ENHRY and SYGVKD. V was clipped by 8 bases and J by 6 bases, with 17 bases between them. DNA for the CDR3: TGTGCCATCCTAGCGATTGAGGGGGGCGAGCAGTACTTC. It translates to CAILAIEGGEQYF.

This clonotype was observed many times. The rearrangement joins TRBV12-3 or TRBV12-4 to TRBJ2-5; either TRBD1 or TRBD2 may supply D (5 bases each). V gave up 7 bases and J gave up 5 bases, with 14 bases separating them. This CDR3 has 13 residues. Here the CDR3 DNA reads TGTGCCAGCACCCTCGGGGCCTGGGAGACCCAGTACTTC. Translating it yields CASTLGAWETQYF.

The genes are TRBV20-1 and TRBJ1-5; D is perhaps TRBD1 (5 bases). V lost 3 bases, J lost 5 bases, and 11 bases lay in between. There are 13 residues in the CDR3. Germline V lookup: CDR1 DFQATT, CDR2 SNEGSKA (reference sequence). DNA of the CDR3: TGCAGTGCTAGGCAGGGACGGGATCAGCCCCAGCATTTT. This translates into CSARQGRDQPQHF.

This clonotype was seen a few times. J is TRBJ1-1 and V is TRBV6-2 or TRBV6-3; D might be TRBD1 (5 bases). The CDR3 contains 13 residues. CDR1 is MNHEY, CDR2 SVGEGT, per germline. The V end was cut by 6 bases, the J end by 4 bases, with 12 bases between. The CDR3 reads CASRSGTRTEAFF. The CDR3 nucleotides are TGTGCCAGCAGGTCCGGGACTCGCACTGAAGCTTTCTTT.

The chain is built from TRBV19 and TRBJ2-7, with 9 bases identical to TRBD1. The CDR3 has 16 amino acids. The junction had 12 bases not matched to a gene; V was cut back by 6 bases and J by 3 bases. The germline V gene has CDR1 LNHDA and CDR2 SQIVND (reference sequence). CDR3 coding DNA: TGTGCCAGTAGCCGAGGACAGGGGTGGACCCACTACGAGCAGTACTTC. Translating gives CASSRGQGWTHYEQYF. The full variable domain, rest sourced from reference TRBV19 and TRBJ2-7, is DGGITQSPKYLFRKEGQNVTLSCEQNLNHDAMYWYRQDPGQGLRLIYYSQIVNDFQKGDIAEGYSVSREKKESFPLTVTSAQKNPTAFYLCASSRGQGWTHYEQYFGPGTRLTVT.

The J gene is TRBJ2-1, the V gene TRBV7-9; D is possibly TRBD2 (6 bases). The CDR3 contains 14 residues. V was trimmed by 3 bases and J by 4 bases, leaving 10 bases between them. Germline V gene data show CDR1 as SEHNR and CDR2 as FQNEAQ (reference sequence). CDR3: CASSFQRVYNEQFF. CDR3 nucleotide sequence: TGTGCCAGCAGCTTCCAGCGGGTTTACAATGAGCAGTTCTTC.

The rearrangement joins TRBV20-1 to TRBJ2-3; D is possibly TRBD2 (7 bases). CDR1 and CDR2 (germline): DFQATT, SNEGSKA (reference sequence). The CDR3 has 14 residues. DNA for the CDR3: TGCAGCTCCGAAGGGGGGGCGGGGGCAGATACGCAGTATTTT. As protein: CSSEGGAGADTQYF.

This clonotype was picked up a small number of times. This sequence joins TRBV27 and TRBJ1-4; TRBD1 is a possible D gene (5 bases). Between the trimmed V and J ends, which lost 4 bases and 0 bases, there was a span of 12 bases. This CDR3 is 16 amino acids long. In germline, CDR1 is MNHEY, CDR2 SMNVEV (reference sequence). CDR3 coding DNA: TGTGCCAGCAGTTATAGGGGATTTGCAACTAATGAAAAACTGTTTTTT. It encodes CASSYRGFATNEKLFF. Variable domain in full (rest from reference TRBV27 and TRBJ1-4): EAQVTQNPRYLITVTGKKLTVTCSQNMNHEYMSWYRQDPGLGLRQIYYSMNVEVTDKGDVPEGYKVSRKEKRNFPLILESPSPNQTSLYFCASSYRGFATNEKLFFGSGTQLSVL.

This rearrangement joins TRBV29-1 to TRBJ1-1; unclear D gene. CDR1 and CDR2 from the germline V gene are SQVTM and ANQGSEA. CDR3 length: 14 amino acids. V was clipped by 2 bases and J by 1 base, with 11 bases between them. DNA for the CDR3: TGCAGCGTTGAACCCGGACGGTCGAACACTGAAGCTTTCTTT. This codes for CSVEPGRSNTEAFF.

This chain connects TRBV30 to TRBJ1-5, with no clear D. The CDR3 length is 13 residues. Germline CDR1 reads GTSNPN; CDR2 reads SVGIG (reference sequence). V lost 2 bases and J 5 bases, leaving 10 bases between the germline ends. CDR3 residues: CAWSTGTDQPQHF. In DNA form, the CDR3 reads TGTGCCTGGAGTACCGGAACTGATCAGCCCCAGCATTTT.

The chain links TRBV5-1 to TRBJ2-1, with D perhaps TRBD2 (6 bases). The CDR3 is 15 residues long. V was shortened by 4 bases and J by 2 bases, with 13 bases between the two germline ends. Germline V gene data show CDR1 as SGHRS and CDR2 as YFSETQ. This CDR3 reads CASSAGPRTYNEQFF. For the CDR3, the DNA is TGCGCCAGCAGCGCGGGACCGCGGACCTACAATGAGCAGTTCTTC.

CDR3 DNA: TGTGCCAGCTCAGCTAGCGGGAATAAAGAGACCCAGTACTTC. Translating gives CASSASGNKETQYF. The chain is built from TRBV6-1 and TRBJ2-5; 9 bases match TRBD2. The J segment lost 3 bases and the V segment lost 8 bases, leaving 7 bases of the junction unmatched. The CDR3 runs 14 residues. Germline V gives CDR1 MNHNS, CDR2 SASEGT.

This clonotype showed up just a few times. The rearrangement uses TRBV7-9 and TRBJ2-7; D may be TRBD2 (5 bases). Germline V gene sequence: CDR1 SEHNR, CDR2 FQNEAQ (reference sequence). The V and J ends lost 0 bases and 5 bases respectively, with 14 bases between them. The CDR3 extends over 15 amino acids. DNA of the CDR3: TGTGCCAGCAGCTTAGCGAGGGCCGAAAGCCACGAGCAGTACTTC. Its translation is CASSLARAESHEQYF. The full variable domain, completed using reference TRBV7-9 and TRBJ2-7, is DTGVSQNPRHKITKRGQNVTFRCDPISEHNRLYWYRQTLGQGPEFLTYFQNEAQLEKSRLLSDRFSAERPKGSFSTLEIQRTEQGDSAMYLCASSLARAESHEQYFGPGTRLTVT.

This clonotype came up a few times. The chain links TRBV6-2 or TRBV6-3 to TRBJ2-5; 9 bases fit TRBD2. V lost 6 bases, J lost 4 bases, and 9 bases stayed unmatched. The V gene's germline CDR1 is MNHEY and CDR2 SVGEGT. The length of the CDR3 is 15 residues. Here the CDR3 reads CASRSAGLASETQYF. The CDR3 DNA follows: TGTGCCAGCAGATCCGCGGGACTAGCTTCAGAGACCCAGTACTTC.

V gene TRBV6-6 combines with J gene TRBJ2-3, with D perhaps TRBD1 (6 bases). This CDR3 is built from 14 residues. Germline V gene lookup returns CDR1 MNHNY and CDR2 SVGAGI (reference sequence). V shed 1 base and J shed 5 bases, with 10 bases lying between them. The CDR3 DNA reads TGTGCCAGCAGTTACTTTCAGGGGCAAGATACGCAGTATTTT. It specifies CASSYFQGQDTQYF.

The chain joins TRBV12-3 or TRBV12-4 to TRBJ1-1; 10 positions agree with TRBD1. The CDR3 runs 15 residues. Germline trimming cut 5 bases from V and 5 bases from J; bases unmatched to any gene: 8. The CDR3 DNA is TGTGCCAGCAGTGATCCCGGGACAGGGGATACTGAAGCTTTCTTT. Its translation: CASSDPGTGDTEAFF.

V and J are TRBV5-1 and TRBJ2-1; the match to TRBD2 covers 9 bases. The germline V gene has CDR1 SGHRS and CDR2 YFSETQ. This CDR3 is built from 17 residues. The ends lost 5 bases at V and 8 bases at J; junction bases unmatched: 17. The CDR3 nucleotides are TGCGCCAGCAGGAACAGCCGGGGACTAGCCCGCGGTCATGAGCAGTTCTTC. This gives the protein CASRNSRGLARGHEQFF.

This clonotype has a count of ten or more. The chain is built from TRBV6-1 and TRBJ2-3; D is ambiguous. The CDR3 is made up of 14 amino acids. V lost 10 bases to trimming and J lost 2 bases, with 16 bases between them. In germline, CDR1 is MNHNS, CDR2 SASEGT. For the CDR3, the DNA is TGTGCCATCCAACCCCCGCAGATCACAGATACGCAGTATTTT. Its translation: CAIQPPQITDTQYF.

The chain has TRBV5-1 and TRBJ2-5; D is unclear. The germline gives CDR1 SGHRS, CDR2 YFSETQ. V lost 2 bases to trimming and J lost 6 bases, with 8 bases between them. This CDR3 has 12 amino acids. CDR3 nucleotides: TGCGCCAGCAGCTTAGACAAGCAGACCCAGTACTTC. Translated: CASSLDKQTQYF. The variable domain in full, completed from reference TRBV5-1 and TRBJ2-5, reads KAGVTQTPRYLIKTRGQQVTLSCSPISGHRSVSWYQQTPGQGLQFLFEYFSETQRNKGNFPGRFSGRQFSNSRSEMNVSTLELGDSALYLCASSLDKQTQYFGPGTRLLVL.

Only a few counts were recorded for this clonotype. J is TRBJ2-3 and V is TRBV28; tentatively, D is TRBD1 (6 bases). The CDR3 totals 14 residues. CDR1 and CDR2 from the germline V gene are MDHEN and SYDVKM. Trimming took 6 bases from V and 3 from J, leaving 13 bases between them. CDR3 sequence reads: CASSPSQGTDTQYF. The CDR3 bases are TGTGCCAGCAGCCCCTCCCAGGGGACAGATACGCAGTATTTT.

This clonotype was detected a few times. A junction boundary mismatches the germline segment, possibly from a read error. The rearrangement joins TRBV5-1 to TRBJ2-3; 10 nucleotides match TRBD2. This CDR3 has 18 amino acids. Germline V gives CDR1 SGHRS, CDR2 YFSETQ. This CDR3 is CASSPRRFGTSATDTQYF. The CDR3 coding sequence is TGTGCCAGCAGCCCTAGGCGTTTCGGGACTAGCGCGACAGATACGCAGTATTTT.

Remarks on this clonotype: This sequence may be a read error, since a much larger clone differs from it by one base. The rearrangement joins TRBV11-3 to TRBJ2-7; D possibly corresponds to TRBD2 (6 bases). The DNA end lines up better with TRBJ2-1; the J call may be wrong. The CDR3 is 12 amino acids. Germline CDR1 is SGHNT and CDR2 is YENEEA. CDR3 sequence (DNA): TGTGCCAGCAGCGGGGACTCCTACGAGCAGTTCTTC. This codes for CASSGDSYEQFF.

The V call is TRBV19, the J call TRBJ1-5; 7 nucleotides line up with TRBD1. The V gene's germline CDR1 is LNHDA and CDR2 SQIVND (reference sequence). The ends lost 6 bases at V and 7 bases at J; junction bases unmatched: 3. The length of the CDR3 is 12 residues. DNA of the CDR3: TGTGCCAGTAGCGACAGGGACCAGCCCCAGCATTTT. Amino acid sequence: CASSDRDQPQHF.